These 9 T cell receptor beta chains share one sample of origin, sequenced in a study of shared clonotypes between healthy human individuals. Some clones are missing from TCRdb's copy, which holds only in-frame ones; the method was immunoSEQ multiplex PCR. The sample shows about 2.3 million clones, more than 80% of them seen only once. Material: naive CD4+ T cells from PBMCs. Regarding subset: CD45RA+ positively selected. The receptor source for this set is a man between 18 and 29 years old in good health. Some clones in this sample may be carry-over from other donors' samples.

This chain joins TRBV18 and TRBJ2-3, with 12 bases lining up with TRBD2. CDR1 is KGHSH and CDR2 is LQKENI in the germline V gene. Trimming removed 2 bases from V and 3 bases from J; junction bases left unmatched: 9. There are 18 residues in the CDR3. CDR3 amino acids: CASSPKSSGRAVTDTQYF. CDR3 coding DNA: TGTGCCAGCTCACCAAAGTCTAGCGGGAGGGCCGTGACAGATACGCAGTATTTT.

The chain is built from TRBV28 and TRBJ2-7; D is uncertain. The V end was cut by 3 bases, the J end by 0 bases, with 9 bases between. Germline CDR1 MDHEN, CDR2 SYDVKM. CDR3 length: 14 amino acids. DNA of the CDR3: TGTGCCAGCAGTTTTCCAGGCCTCTCCTACGAGCAGTACTTC. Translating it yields CASSFPGLSYEQYF.

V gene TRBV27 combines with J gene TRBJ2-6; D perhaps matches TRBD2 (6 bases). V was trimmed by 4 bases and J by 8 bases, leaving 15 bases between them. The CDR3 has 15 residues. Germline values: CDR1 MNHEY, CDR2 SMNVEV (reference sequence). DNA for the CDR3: TGTGCCAGCAGTTGGTCTGGAGGGGTACCCAACGTCCTGACTTTC. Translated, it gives CASSWSGGVPNVLTF.

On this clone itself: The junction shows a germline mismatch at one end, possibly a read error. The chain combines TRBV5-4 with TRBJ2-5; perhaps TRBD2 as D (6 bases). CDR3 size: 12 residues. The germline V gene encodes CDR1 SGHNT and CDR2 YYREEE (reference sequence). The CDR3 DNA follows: TGTGCCAGCAGCTTGGTGGAGGGGAAACCGAACTTC. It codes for CASSLVEGKPNF.

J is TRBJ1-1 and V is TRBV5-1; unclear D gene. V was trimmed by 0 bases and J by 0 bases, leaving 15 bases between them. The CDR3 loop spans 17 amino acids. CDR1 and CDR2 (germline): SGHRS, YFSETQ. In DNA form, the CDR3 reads TGCGCCAGCAGCTTGGAAGGAGGCCGGTTTATGAACACTGAAGCTTTCTTT. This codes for CASSLEGGRFMNTEAFF.

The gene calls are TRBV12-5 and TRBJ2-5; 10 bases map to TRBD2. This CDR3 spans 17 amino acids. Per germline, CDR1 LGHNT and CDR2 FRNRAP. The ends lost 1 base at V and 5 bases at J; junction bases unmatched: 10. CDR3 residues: CASGLGTSLAGVETQYF. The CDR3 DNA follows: TGTGCTAGTGGTTTGGGTACCTCTCTAGCGGGAGTTGAGACCCAGTACTTC.

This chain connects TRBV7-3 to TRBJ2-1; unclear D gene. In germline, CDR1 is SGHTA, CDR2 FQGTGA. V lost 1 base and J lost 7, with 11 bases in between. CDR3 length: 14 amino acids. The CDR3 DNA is TGTGCCAGCAGCTTAAGGGCTCAGCTTAATGAGCAGTTCTTC. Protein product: CASSLRAQLNEQFF. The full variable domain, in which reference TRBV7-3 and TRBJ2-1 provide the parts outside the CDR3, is GAGVSQTPSNKVTEKGKYVELRCDPISGHTALYWYRQSLGQGPEFLIYFQGTGAADDSGLPNDRFFAVRPEGSVSTLKIQRTERGDSAVYLCASSLRAQLNEQFFGPGTRLTVL.

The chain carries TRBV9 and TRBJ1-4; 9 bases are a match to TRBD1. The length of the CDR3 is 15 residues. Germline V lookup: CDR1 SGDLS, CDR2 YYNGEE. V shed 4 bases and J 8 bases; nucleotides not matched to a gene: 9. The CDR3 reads CASSLGQGRGEKLFF. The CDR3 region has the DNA TGTGCCAGCAGCCTAGGACAGGGGAGAGGCGAAAAACTGTTTTTT.

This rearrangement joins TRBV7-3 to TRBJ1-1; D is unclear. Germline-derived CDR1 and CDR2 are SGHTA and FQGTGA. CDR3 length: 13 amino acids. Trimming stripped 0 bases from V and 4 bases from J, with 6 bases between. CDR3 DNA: TGTGCCAGCAGCTTAACTATCGGCACTGAAGCTTTCTTT. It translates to CASSLTIGTEAFF.